A selection of T cell receptor beta chains follows, all from one sample in a study of cytomegalovirus exposure and HLA in healthy donors. Measured with immunoSEQ multiplex PCR; TCRdb has only the in-frame clones, and not every one. The sample holds 200,000 to 250,000 clones; 80% to 85% are singletons and the top ten take 2.5% to 3.5%. The sample taken for sequencing was PBMCs. These receptors all come from a woman in her thirties or forties in good health and CMV-seronegative. Both conserved end residues are part of each CDR3. A D gene is named only where the DNA matches it firmly. The size field is filled for only some rows; it gives once, few, many or a size class.

cdr3_nt cdr3_aa clone_size v_call cdr3_length j_call d_call
TGTGCCAGCAGCCAAGATGGGGGGGTGAGCACTGAAGCTTTCTTT CASSQDGGVSTEAFF once TRBV4-2 15 TRBJ1-1 NA
TGTGCCAGTTCCCGGTCCGGCGGCTATGGCTACACCTTC CASSRSGGYGYTF NA TRBV25-1 13 TRBJ1-2 NA
TGCGCCAGCAGTGACTTTGCGGGAGGGAGCAATGAGCAGTTCTTC CASSDFAGGSNEQFF NA TRBV10-2 15 TRBJ2-1 TRBD2
TGTGCCAGCAGCCGGGGGGTAACCCACCAAGAGACCCAGTACTTC CASSRGVTHQETQYF NA TRBV5-4 15 TRBJ2-5 TRBD2
TGTGCCAGCAAATCCTCACGGGAAGCTTTCTTT CASKSSREAFF few TRBV2 11 TRBJ1-1 NA
TGTGCCTGGAGTGGAATGAACAGGGTGGAAGCTTTCTTT CAWSGMNRVEAFF NA TRBV30 13 TRBJ1-1 NA
TGTGCCAGCAGTGAAGAGGTAGGGAGTGGAACTGAAGCTTTCTTT CASSEEVGSGTEAFF NA TRBV25-1 15 TRBJ1-1 NA
TGCGCCAGCAGCCTGACCCCAAAAGGGGTAGGGGATGAGCAGTTCTTC CASSLTPKGVGDEQFF NA TRBV4-1 16 TRBJ2-1 NA
TGTGCCAGCAGCTTAGCGCTAGCCTCCGGGGAGCTGTTTTTT CASSLALASGELFF NA TRBV7-9 14 TRBJ2-2 NA
TGTGCCAGCAGCCCCCGCCGGGGAGGTTCACAATACAATGAGCAGTTCTTC CASSPRRGGSQYNEQFF NA TRBV7-2 17 TRBJ2-1 NA
TGTGCCAGCAGCTTAACGGGGGGATTGTACCAAGAGACCCAGTACTTC CASSLTGGLYQETQYF NA TRBV7-3 16 TRBJ2-5 NA
TGTGCCTGGAACAGGGGGCCCAACCAGCCCCAGCATTTT CAWNRGPNQPQHF NA TRBV30 13 TRBJ1-5 TRBD1
TGTGCCAGCACCACTCGGAGGAACACTGAAGCTTTCTTT CASTTRRNTEAFF few TRBV11-2 13 TRBJ1-1 NA
TGTGCCAGCAGCTTAGTCGGGAGAGCGGATGAGCAGTTCTTC CASSLVGRADEQFF NA TRBV7-9 14 TRBJ2-1 NA
TGCAGCGTTGCCTACAATGAAAAACTGTTTTTT CSVAYNEKLFF NA TRBV29-1 11 TRBJ1-4 NA
TGTGCCAGCAGCTTAGGGACTAGTCTCCGTGAGCAGTTCTTC CASSLGTSLREQFF NA TRBV11-3 14 TRBJ2-1 TRBD2
TGTGCCTGGAGTTTCCGACTCGACGAAAAACTGTTTTTT CAWSFRLDEKLFF NA TRBV30 13 TRBJ1-4 NA
TGTGCCAGCAGTTGGGACACCTTCTCTAGCTCCTACGAGCAGTACTTC CASSWDTFSSSYEQYF NA TRBV28 16 TRBJ2-7 NA
TGTGCCAGCAGCCTCTTAGCGGGAGGTTTTAGCACAGATACGCAGTATTTT CASSLLAGGFSTDTQYF NA TRBV4-2 17 TRBJ2-3 TRBD2
TGCGCCAGCGCAGGGACAGGAGAAACTAACACTGAAGCTTTCTTT CASAGTGETNTEAFF NA TRBV5-1 15 TRBJ1-1 TRBD1
TGCGCCAGCAGTTGGACTAGCGGGAGTTTAGATACGCAGTATTTT CASSWTSGSLDTQYF NA TRBV5-1 15 TRBJ2-3 TRBD2
TGCGCCAGCAGCTTGTCAGGGGGAGAAGACGAGCAGTACTTC CASSLSGGEDEQYF NA TRBV5-1 14 TRBJ2-7 TRBD1
TGTGCCAGCAGGACCCCCAAAGTAATAGCTTTCAATCAGCCCCAGCATTTT CASRTPKVIAFNQPQHF NA TRBV28 17 TRBJ1-5 NA
TGTGCCAGCAGCTTAGACTTGGACAATGAAGCTTTCTTT CASSLDLDNEAFF NA TRBV7-9 13 TRBJ1-1 NA
TGTGCCAGCAGCCATCTAGACCTCACTGAAGCTTTCTTT CASSHLDLTEAFF NA TRBV5-5 13 TRBJ1-1 NA
TGTGCCAGCAGCCTGTACTCTAGGGGAGGGGGTATGCATTTT CASSLYSRGGGMHF NA TRBV7-2 14 TRBJ1-5 NA
TGTGCCAGTAGTAGGGCAGAGGGTCAGCCCCAGCATTTT CASSRAEGQPQHF NA TRBV19 13 TRBJ1-5 NA
TGTGCCAGCTCACCAGGGCCTTCCACAGATACGCAGTATTTT CASSPGPSTDTQYF NA TRBV18 14 TRBJ2-3 NA
TGTGCCAGCAGCTTAAAAGGGGGACCCAATCAGCCCCAGCATTTT CASSLKGGPNQPQHF NA TRBV7-9 15 TRBJ1-5 NA
TGTGCTAGTGGTTTTGGGTTGGGACAGTCGTTT CASGFGLGQSF NA TRBV12-5 11 TRBJ1-1 TRBD1
TGTGCCAGCAGTTTTGATCAGGGGGAGACCCAGTACTTC CASSFDQGETQYF NA TRBV27 13 TRBJ2-5 NA
TGTGCCAGCAGTGAACTAGGCAGGGTTAACACTGAAGCTTTCTTT CASSELGRVNTEAFF NA TRBV2 15 TRBJ1-1 NA
TGTGCCAGCAGCTTAAGAGCAGGGACAGATACCTACGAGCAGTACTTC CASSLRAGTDTYEQYF NA TRBV7-2 16 TRBJ2-7 TRBD1
TGTGCCAGCAGCGTGGAGGGTGTCGGTTACGAGCAGTACTTC CASSVEGVGYEQYF NA TRBV9 14 TRBJ2-7 NA
TGTGCCAGCTACTCAGGGTTTGACACTGAAGCTTTCTTT CASYSGFDTEAFF NA TRBV6-5 13 TRBJ1-1 NA
TGTGCCAGTAGCCGAAAGGGACAGGGGGGTTTAGGGGACACAGATACGCAGTATTTT CASSRKGQGGLGDTDTQYF NA TRBV19 19 TRBJ2-3 TRBD1
TGTGCCAGTAGCGAGGGTCCAAGGGAGACCCAGTACTTC CASSEGPRETQYF NA TRBV19 13 TRBJ2-5 NA
TGTGCAGCTAGCGGGATTTTCCAGGGGAAAGAGACCCAGTACTTC CAASGIFQGKETQYF few TRBV15 15 TRBJ2-5 TRBD2
TGTGCCAGTAGTACGCGACTAGCGGGGGCCACAGATACGCAGTATTTT CASSTRLAGATDTQYF NA TRBV19 16 TRBJ2-3 TRBD2
TGCAGTGCTAGAGATTACGGGGAGCTGTTTTTT CSARDYGELFF NA TRBV20-1 11 TRBJ2-2 NA
TGTGCCAGCACGGAGACAGGGAGGAGTCTCCAGCCCCAGCATTTT CASTETGRSLQPQHF NA TRBV28 15 TRBJ1-5 TRBD1
TGTGCCAGCAGTTTACCCTCCCATGAGCAGTTCTTC CASSLPSHEQFF NA TRBV27 12 TRBJ2-1 NA
TGTGCCAGCAGTTACCAGCGGGGCCAAGAGACCCAGTACTTC CASSYQRGQETQYF NA TRBV6-5 14 TRBJ2-5 TRBD2